The 26 T cell receptor beta chains in this list originate from one sample, sequenced in a study of cytomegalovirus exposure and HLA in healthy donors. Researchers ran the PCR with 60 Vbeta and 13 Jbeta primers. Clones were read by immunoSEQ multiplex PCR, and TCRdb kept only the in-frame ones, dropping some. The data hold about 73,000 clones, with 75% observed a single time. Sequenced input: PBMCs. Every receptor here comes from a man in his 70s in good health and CMV-seronegative.

This clone was seen once. This chain joins TRBV10-3 and TRBJ1-6; D remains unclear. This CDR3 is built from 14 residues. Trimming removed 0 bases from V and 7 bases from J, with 7 bases in between. Germline lookup yields CDR1 ENHRY and CDR2 SYGVKD. The CDR3 region is CAISESSGNSPLHF. The CDR3 DNA sequence: TGTGCCATCAGTGAGTCGTCGGGGAATTCACCCCTCCACTTT.

The V and J genes are TRBV5-6 and TRBJ2-5; D is unresolved. CDR1 and CDR2 from the germline V gene are SGHDT and YYEEEE. The length of the CDR3 is 17 residues. V shed 4 bases and J shed 5 bases, with 24 bases lying between them. CDR3 residues: CASSPLIHNPARETQYF. The CDR3 DNA sequence: TGTGCCAGCAGCCCCCTCATCCACAACCCCGCCAGGGAGACCCAGTACTTC.

This clone was seen repeatedly, ten times or more. Sequence at one end of the junction differs from germline and may be a read error. The chain uses TRBV7-8 and TRBJ1-3; the D gene is possibly TRBD1 (5 bases). This CDR3 region has 17 residues. From germline, CDR1 is SGHVS and CDR2 FQNEAQ. The CDR3 loop reads CASTLRDFVGPGNTIYF. The CDR3 DNA sequence: TGTGCCAGCACCTTAAGGGACTTCGTGGGACCTGGAAACACCATATATTTT. The variable domain in full, completed from reference TRBV7-8 and TRBJ1-3, reads GAGVSQSPRYKVAKRGQDVALRCDPISGHVSLFWYQQALGQGPEFLTYFQNEAQLDKSGLPSDRFFAERPEGSVSTLKIQRTQQEDSAVYLCASTLRDFVGPGNTIYFGEGSWLTVV.

The gene calls are TRBV7-2 and TRBJ2-3; TRBD2 might be the D (6 bases). The CDR3 consists of 16 residues. Germline V gene sequence: CDR1 SGHTA, CDR2 FQGNSA. Trimming stripped 1 base from V and 6 bases from J, with 17 bases between. The CDR3 coding sequence is TGTGCCAGCAGCTTAGTTTGGATCGGGGGTCGTGATACGCAGTATTTT. Amino acids: CASSLVWIGGRDTQYF.

This sequence joins TRBV9 and TRBJ2-5, with 9 bases lining up with TRBD2. Germline V gene lookup returns CDR1 SGDLS and CDR2 YYNGEE. CDR3 length: 16 residues. V trimming: 0 bases; J trimming: 3 bases; junction bases outside the gene matches: 6. The CDR3 reads CASSVGYRLAEETQYF. CDR3 nucleotides: TGTGCCAGCAGCGTAGGGTACCGACTAGCGGAAGAGACCCAGTACTTC.

With respect to this clone: Germline is not matched at one junction end, which may reflect a read error. This chain links TRBV7-7 with TRBJ2-5; 14 nucleotides agree with TRBD2. The CDR3 runs to 16 residues. CDR1 is SSHAT and CDR2 is FNYEAQ in the germline V gene (reference sequence). CDR3 protein: CASSSGLAGGQETQYF. As DNA, the CDR3 is TGTGCTAGCAGCTCAGGACTAGCGGGAGGTCAAGAGACCCAGTACTTC. The entire variable domain, with the rest obtained from reference TRBV7-7 and TRBJ2-5, is as follows: GAGVSQSPRYKVTKRGQDVTLRCDPISSHATLYWYQQALGQGPEFLTYFNYEAQPDKSGLPSDRFSAERPEGSISTLTIQRTEQRDSAMYRCASSSGLAGGQETQYFGPGTRLLVL.

This clone was detected only once. This rearrangement joins TRBV29-1 to TRBJ1-1; a possible D gene is TRBD1 (5 bases). The germline V and J ends were trimmed by 0 bases and 6 bases, with 26 bases remaining between them. The CDR3 has 18 residues. Germline-derived CDR1 and CDR2 are SQVTM and ANQGSEA. CDR3 DNA sequence: TGCAGCGTTGAAGAATCGTGGCAGGGTTTTATATCGACGGCTGAAGCTTTCTTT. It specifies CSVEESWQGFISTAEAFF.

The chain uses TRBV29-1 and TRBJ2-5; 8 bases fit TRBD1. This CDR3 has 13 amino acids. CDR1 is SQVTM, CDR2 ANQGSEA, per germline. V lost 8 bases and J lost 4; bases outside the gene matches: 9. The CDR3 region has the DNA TGCAGCTTCGGGGCAGGGGGCATAGAGACCCAGTACTTC. Protein: CSFGAGGIETQYF.

The J gene is TRBJ2-7, the V gene TRBV30; D call uncertain. From germline, CDR1 is GTSNPN and CDR2 SVGIG (reference sequence). The CDR3 is made up of 13 amino acids. Trimming shortened V by 2 bases and J by 2 bases, and 10 bases separated the two germline ends. Here the CDR3 DNA reads TGTGCCTGGAGTTATAGCCCGACCTACGAGCAGTACTTC. Translating it yields CAWSYSPTYEQYF.

The chain combines TRBV6-1 with TRBJ2-2; 8 bases fit TRBD1. V was clipped by 2 bases and J by 4 bases; unmatched bases: 12. From germline, CDR1 is MNHNS and CDR2 SASEGT. CDR3 length: 18 amino acids. The CDR3 coding sequence is TGTGCCAGCAGTGAAACAATTTTGGACAGGGTGACCACCGGGGAGCTGTTTTTT. Residues: CASSETILDRVTTGELFF.

The chain uses TRBV4-2 and TRBJ2-1; 13 positions match TRBD2. This CDR3 contains 17 residues. Germline V gives CDR1 LGHNA, CDR2 YNFKEQ. Trimming removed 1 base from V and 6 bases from J; junction bases left unmatched: 6. CDR3 region: CASSQGTSGSFINEQFF. As DNA, the CDR3 is TGTGCCAGCAGCCAAGGGACTAGCGGGAGTTTTATCAATGAGCAGTTCTTC.

The chain has TRBV19 and TRBJ2-5; TRBD2 agrees at 8 bases. The CDR3 covers 16 residues. V lost 5 bases, J lost 4 bases, and 12 bases stayed unmatched. The V gene's germline CDR1 is LNHDA and CDR2 SQIVND (reference sequence). The CDR3 coding sequence is TGTGCCAGTAGTGCTATCCCGGGGGGGATTGGAGAGACCCAGTACTTC. Amino acid sequence: CASSAIPGGIGETQYF.

The J gene is TRBJ2-1, the V gene TRBV18; 10 nucleotides align to TRBD2. Looked up from germline, CDR1 is KGHSH and CDR2 is LQKENI. V lost 6 bases and J lost 5; bases outside the gene matches: 7. CDR3 size: 15 residues. As DNA, the CDR3 is TGTGCCAGCTCTCGAACTAGCGGGGTGGACAATGAGCAGTTCTTC. Translation gives CASSRTSGVDNEQFF.

This chain links TRBV5-1 with TRBJ1-5, with D possibly being TRBD1 (5 bases). Germline assignment: CDR1 SGHRS and CDR2 YFSETQ. V was trimmed by 0 bases and J by 1 base, leaving 5 bases between them. CDR3 length: 14 residues. The chain's CDR3 is CASSLEGSNQPQHF. In DNA form, the CDR3 reads TGCGCCAGCAGCTTGGAGGGGAGCAATCAGCCCCAGCATTTT.

Concerning this clone: Compared with germline, one end of the junction differs, possibly owing to a read error. The chain couples TRBV7-7 to TRBJ2-1, with 9 bases identical to TRBD2. Germline V CDR1 and CDR2: SSHAT, FNYEAQ (reference sequence). CDR3 size: 15 residues. For the CDR3, the DNA is TGTGCTAGCAGCTTATTAGCGGGAGAAGGAAATGAGCAGTTCTTC. Its protein product is CASSLLAGEGNEQFF. The whole variable domain, remainder taken from reference TRBV7-7 and TRBJ2-1, is GAGVSQSPRYKVTKRGQDVTLRCDPISSHATLYWYQQALGQGPEFLTYFNYEAQPDKSGLPSDRFSAERPEGSISTLTIQRTEQRDSAMYRCASSLLAGEGNEQFFGPGTRLTVL.

The chain joins TRBV30 to TRBJ2-3; TRBD2 aligns across 8 bases. Germline trimming cut 2 bases from V and 5 bases from J; bases unmatched to any gene: 6. This CDR3 is built from 14 residues. Per germline, CDR1 GTSNPN and CDR2 SVGIG (reference sequence). The CDR3: CAWSSRGGRDTQYF. The CDR3 DNA is TGTGCCTGGAGTAGCCGGGGGGGCAGAGATACGCAGTATTTT.

This CDR3 is CASQDTYYEQYF. As DNA, the CDR3 is TGCGCCAGTCAGGACACATACTACGAGCAGTACTTC. The genes are TRBV5-1 and TRBJ2-7; D is possibly TRBD1 (5 bases). V was trimmed by 8 bases and J by 3 bases, leaving 12 bases between them. Per the germline V gene, CDR1 is SGHRS and CDR2 is YFSETQ. The CDR3 runs to 12 residues.

CDR3 nucleotide sequence: TGTGCCAGCAGCCTAGGTGGGACAGGGGGAAACACCGGGGAGCTGTTTTTT. Residues: CASSLGGTGGNTGELFF. The gene calls are TRBV5-4 and TRBJ2-2; 11 bases map to TRBD1. J lost 2 bases, V lost 4 bases, and 7 bases had no gene match. CDR3 length: 17 amino acids. In germline, CDR1 is SGHNT, CDR2 YYREEE (reference sequence).

The CDR3 sequence is CASSYSGLYSGNTIYF. The CDR3, as DNA: TGTGCCAGCAGTTACTCGGGCCTTTACTCTGGAAACACCATATATTTT. The V and J genes are TRBV6-5 and TRBJ1-3; the D is unclear. With 0 bases removed from V and 0 bases from J, the gap between germline ends came to 9 bases. Per germline, CDR1 MNHEY and CDR2 SVGAGI. The CDR3 sequence is 16 residues long.

In DNA form, the CDR3 reads TGTGCCAGCAGCTTAAATGGACAGGGGAATAACAATGAGCAGTTCTTC. It codes for CASSLNGQGNNNEQFF. The V and J genes are TRBV7-2 and TRBJ2-1; 9 bases agree with TRBD1. The CDR3 is 16 amino acids. With 2 bases clipped from V and 5 bases from J, the junction kept 7 bases outside the gene matches. In germline, CDR1 is SGHTA, CDR2 FQGNSA.

CDR3 coding DNA: TGTGCCAGCAGTGACGTCTCGAATAGCGGGGGGACTGGGGATACGCAGTATTTT. It specifies CASSDVSNSGGTGDTQYF. The rearrangement links TRBV6-4 to TRBJ2-3; 10 positions match TRBD2. The V gene end was trimmed by 2 bases and the J gene end by 6 bases; junction bases not matched to a gene: 14. CDR1 and CDR2 (germline): MRHNA, SNTAGT. CDR3 length equals 18 residues.

The V and J genes are TRBV28 and TRBJ2-2; TRBD1 matches at 10 bases. V lost 5 bases and J lost 7; bases outside the gene matches: 13. CDR3 length: 17 residues. Germline V CDR1 and CDR2: MDHEN, SYDVKM. CDR3 DNA sequence: TGTGCCAGCAGTCCTTCCACGGGACAGGGGTTGAGCGGGGAGCTGTTTTTT. Translated: CASSPSTGQGLSGELFF.

The chain couples TRBV7-2 to TRBJ2-7, with 10 bases lining up with TRBD1. Trimming removed 5 bases from V and 4 bases from J; junction bases left unmatched: 8. Germline-derived CDR1 and CDR2 are SGHTA and FQGNSA. The CDR3 extends over 15 amino acids. In DNA form, the CDR3 reads TGTGCCAGCAGCCCCCGGACAGGGGGGGAGTACGAGCAGTACTTC. Translating it yields CASSPRTGGEYEQYF.

V usage is TRBV4-3 and J usage is TRBJ1-1, with 7 bases identical to TRBD1. In germline, CDR1 is LGHNA, CDR2 YSLEER. There are 17 residues in the CDR3. The V segment lost 1 base and the J segment 8 bases; nucleotides outside the gene matches: 16. CDR3 coding DNA: TGCGCCAGCAGCCAAGCGCTACAGGGGACAAGGGGAGAAGAAGCTTTCTTT. Translation gives CASSQALQGTRGEEAFF.

The chain is built from TRBV29-1 and TRBJ2-7; 7 nucleotides match TRBD1. There are 14 residues in the CDR3. Germline assignment: CDR1 SQVTM and CDR2 ANQGSEA. V was pared by 6 bases and J by 4 bases, with 12 bases of the junction left unmatched. CDR3 DNA: TGCAGCGTCCAGAGGTCAAGGGGGCGTTACGAGCAGTACTTC. Encoded protein: CSVQRSRGRYEQYF.

This clone was observed a handful of times. J is TRBJ1-3 and V is TRBV28; a weak D match, TRBD1 (6 bases). V lost 6 bases and J lost 4, with 19 bases in between. The CDR3 totals 16 residues. Germline CDR1 and CDR2: MDHEN and SYDVKM. CDR3 in amino acids: CASRSPGGAWGNTIYF. CDR3 coding DNA: TGTGCCAGCAGATCTCCGGGGGGCGCCTGGGGAAACACCATATATTTT.